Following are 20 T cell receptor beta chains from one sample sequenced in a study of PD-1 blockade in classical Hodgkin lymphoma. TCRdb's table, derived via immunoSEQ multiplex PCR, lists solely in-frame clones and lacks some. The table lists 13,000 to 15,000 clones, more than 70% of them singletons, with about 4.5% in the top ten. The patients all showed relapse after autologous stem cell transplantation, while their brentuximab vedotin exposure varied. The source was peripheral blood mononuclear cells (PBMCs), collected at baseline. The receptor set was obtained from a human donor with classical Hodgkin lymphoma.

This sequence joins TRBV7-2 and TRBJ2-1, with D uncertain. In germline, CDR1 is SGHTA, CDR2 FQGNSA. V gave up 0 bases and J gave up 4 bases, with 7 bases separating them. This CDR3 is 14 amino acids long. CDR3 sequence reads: CASSLALVYNEQFF. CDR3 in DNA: TGTGCCAGCAGCTTAGCGCTTGTGTACAATGAGCAGTTCTTC.

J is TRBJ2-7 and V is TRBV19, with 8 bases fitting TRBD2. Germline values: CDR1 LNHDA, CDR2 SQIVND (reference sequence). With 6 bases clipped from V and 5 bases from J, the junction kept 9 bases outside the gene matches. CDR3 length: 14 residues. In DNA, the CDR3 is TGTGCCAGTAGCGTAGCGGGGAGTTTGGACGAGCAGTACTTC. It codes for CASSVAGSLDEQYF.

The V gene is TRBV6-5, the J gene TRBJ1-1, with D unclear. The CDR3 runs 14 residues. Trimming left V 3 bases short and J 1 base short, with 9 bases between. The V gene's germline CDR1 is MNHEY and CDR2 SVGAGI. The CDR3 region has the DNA TGTGCCAGCAGTTATGGCAGGTCGAACACTGAAGCTTTCTTT. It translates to CASSYGRSNTEAFF.

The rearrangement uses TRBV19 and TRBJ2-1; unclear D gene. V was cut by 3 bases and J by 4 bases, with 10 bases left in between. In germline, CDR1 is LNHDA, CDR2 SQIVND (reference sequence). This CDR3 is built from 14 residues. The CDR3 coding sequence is TGTGCCAGTAGTATTCGGCTGTATTACAATGAGCAGTTCTTC. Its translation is CASSIRLYYNEQFF.

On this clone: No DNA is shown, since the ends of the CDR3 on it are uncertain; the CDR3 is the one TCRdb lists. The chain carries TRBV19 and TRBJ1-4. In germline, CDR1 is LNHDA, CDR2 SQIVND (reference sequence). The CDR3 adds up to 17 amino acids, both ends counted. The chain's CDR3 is CASSIFGAGATNEKLFF.

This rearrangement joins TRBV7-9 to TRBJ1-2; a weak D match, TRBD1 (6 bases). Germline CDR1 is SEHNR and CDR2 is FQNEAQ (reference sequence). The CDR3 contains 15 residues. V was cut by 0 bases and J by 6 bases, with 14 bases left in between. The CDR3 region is CASSLAHRVQDGYTF. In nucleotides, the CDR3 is TGTGCCAGCAGCTTAGCCCACAGGGTCCAAGATGGCTACACCTTC.

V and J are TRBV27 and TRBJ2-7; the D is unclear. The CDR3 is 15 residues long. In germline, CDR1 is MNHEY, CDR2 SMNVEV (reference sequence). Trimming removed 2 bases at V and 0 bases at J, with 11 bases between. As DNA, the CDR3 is TGTGCCAGCAGTTTACTCGGGCGCGACTCCTACGAGCAGTACTTC. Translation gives CASSLLGRDSYEQYF.

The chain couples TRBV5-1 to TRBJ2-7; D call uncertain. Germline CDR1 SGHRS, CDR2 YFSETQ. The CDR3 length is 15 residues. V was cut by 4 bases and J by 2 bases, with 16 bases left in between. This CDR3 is CASSEKRRVAYEQYF. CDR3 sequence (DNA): TGCGCCAGCAGCGAGAAGCGAAGAGTGGCCTACGAGCAGTACTTC.

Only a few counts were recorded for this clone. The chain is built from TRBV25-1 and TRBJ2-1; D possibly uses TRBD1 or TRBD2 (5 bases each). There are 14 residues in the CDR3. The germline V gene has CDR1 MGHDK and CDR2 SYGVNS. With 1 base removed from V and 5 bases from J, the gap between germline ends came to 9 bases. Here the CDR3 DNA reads TGTGCCAGCAGTGAATCGGGACGCCACAATGAGCAGTTCTTC. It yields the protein CASSESGRHNEQFF.

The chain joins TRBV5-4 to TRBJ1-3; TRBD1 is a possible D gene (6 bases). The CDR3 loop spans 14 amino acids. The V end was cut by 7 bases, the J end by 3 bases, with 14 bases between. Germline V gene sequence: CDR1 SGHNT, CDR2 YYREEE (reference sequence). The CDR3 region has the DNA TGTGCCAGCTCGGGCAGGGGCTTTGGAAACACCATATATTTT. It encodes CASSGRGFGNTIYF.

The CDR3 region is CASRPGEGTEAFF. The CDR3 bases are TGTGCCAGCCGACCTGGGGAGGGGACTGAAGCTTTCTTT. This sequence joins TRBV28 and TRBJ1-1, with D perhaps TRBD1 (5 bases). The germline V gene encodes CDR1 MDHEN and CDR2 SYDVKM. The V end was cut by 8 bases, the J end by 5 bases, with 15 bases between. The CDR3 sequence is 13 residues long. Based on the CDR3 plus reference TRBV28 and TRBJ1-1, the full variable domain is DVKVTQSSRYLVKRTGEKVFLECVQDMDHENMFWYRQDPGLGLRLIYFSYDVKMKEKGDIPEGYSVSREKKERFSLILESASTNQTSMYLCASRPGEGTEAFFGQGTRLTVV.

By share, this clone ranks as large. The chain's CDR3 is CAWSAGTYGNTIYF. In nucleotides, the CDR3 is TGTGCCTGGAGTGCCGGGACATATGGAAACACCATATATTTT. The chain couples TRBV30 to TRBJ1-3; possibly TRBD1 for D (6 bases). Germline V CDR1 and CDR2: GTSNPN, SVGIG (reference sequence). The V end was cut by 1 base, the J end by 3 bases, with 10 bases between. The CDR3 has 14 amino acids.

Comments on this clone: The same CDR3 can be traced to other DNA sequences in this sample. CDR3: CASSYGGEQYF. For the CDR3, the DNA is TGTGCCAGCAGTTACGGGGGGGAGCAGTACTTC. The chain has TRBV11-2 and TRBJ2-7, with 7 bases that match TRBD2. Germline assignment: CDR1 SGHAT and CDR2 FQNNGV. This CDR3 has 11 residues. J was trimmed by 7 bases and V by 6 bases; bases with no gene match: 3.

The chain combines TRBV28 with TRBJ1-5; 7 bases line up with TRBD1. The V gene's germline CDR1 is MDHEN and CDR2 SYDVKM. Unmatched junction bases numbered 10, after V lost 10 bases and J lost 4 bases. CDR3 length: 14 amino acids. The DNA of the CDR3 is TGTGCCACTACAGGGGCGGGGAGGAATCAGCCCCAGCATTTT. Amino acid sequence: CATTGAGRNQPQHF.

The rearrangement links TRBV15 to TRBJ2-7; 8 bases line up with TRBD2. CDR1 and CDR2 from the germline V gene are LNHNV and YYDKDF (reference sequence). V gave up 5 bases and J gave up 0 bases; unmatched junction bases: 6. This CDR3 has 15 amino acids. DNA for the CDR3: TGTGCCACCAGCCGGGGGGGGGAAGACTCCTACGAGCAGTACTTC. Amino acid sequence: CATSRGGEDSYEQYF.

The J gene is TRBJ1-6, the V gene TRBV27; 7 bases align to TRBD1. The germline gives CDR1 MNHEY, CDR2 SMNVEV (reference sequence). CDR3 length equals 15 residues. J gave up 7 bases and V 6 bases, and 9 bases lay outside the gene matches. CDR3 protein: CASRTGGQLNSPLHF. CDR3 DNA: TGTGCCAGCAGAACCGGGGGACAGCTGAATTCACCCCTCCACTTT.

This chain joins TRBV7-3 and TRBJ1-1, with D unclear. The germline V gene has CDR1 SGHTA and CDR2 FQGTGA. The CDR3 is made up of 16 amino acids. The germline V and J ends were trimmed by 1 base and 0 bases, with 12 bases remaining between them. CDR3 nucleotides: TGTGCCAGCAGCTTAAGGGAGGGTACCATGAACACTGAAGCTTTCTTT. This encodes CASSLREGTMNTEAFF.

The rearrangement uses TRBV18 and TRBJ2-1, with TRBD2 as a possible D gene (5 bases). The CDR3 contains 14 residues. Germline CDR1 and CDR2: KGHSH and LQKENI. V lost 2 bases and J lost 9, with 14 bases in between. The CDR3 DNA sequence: TGTGCCAGCTCACCAGATCCGGGGAGTGGTGAGCAGTTCTTC. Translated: CASSPDPGSGEQFF.

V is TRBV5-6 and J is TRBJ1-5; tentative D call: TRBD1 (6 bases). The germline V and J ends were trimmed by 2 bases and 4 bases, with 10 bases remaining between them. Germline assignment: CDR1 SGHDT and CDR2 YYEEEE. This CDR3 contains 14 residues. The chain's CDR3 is CASSFRQVNQPQHF. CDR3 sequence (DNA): TGTGCCAGCAGCTTCCGACAGGTAAATCAGCCCCAGCATTTT.

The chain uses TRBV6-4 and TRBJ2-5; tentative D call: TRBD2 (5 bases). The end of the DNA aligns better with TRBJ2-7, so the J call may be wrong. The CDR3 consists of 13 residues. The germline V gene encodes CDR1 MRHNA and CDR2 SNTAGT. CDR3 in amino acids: CASSEVGIYEQYF. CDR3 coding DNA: TGTGCCAGCAGTGAGGTCGGGATTTACGAGCAGTACTTC.